The next 21 T cell receptor beta chains were all read from a single sample in a study of monozygotic twins with inflammatory bowel disease. TCRdb reanalyzed the 5' RACE reads and collapses them to one entry per CDR3 protein, without DNA. In total, the table holds over 200,000 distinct CDR3 sequences. The sample was blood. The receptors stem from a human donor with ulcerative colitis or Crohn's disease, or a healthy co-twin of an affected twin (not recorded which).

V is TRBV27 and J is TRBJ1-5; the TCRdb D gene call, TRBD1, has no DNA to confirm it. The CDR3 extends over 14 amino acids. Germline V gene sequence: CDR1 MNHEY, CDR2 SMNVEV (reference sequence). CDR3 region: CASSSGQGDQPQHF.

The CDR3 loop is CASSVVYTSGANVLTF. The rearrangement links TRBV6-1 to TRBJ2-6. Germline CDR1 and CDR2: MNHNS and SASEGT. CDR3 length: 16 residues.

The CDR3 loop is CASSLIYGEKTFF. J is TRBJ1-1 and V is TRBV5-1. The germline gives CDR1 SGHRS, CDR2 YFSETQ. The CDR3 has 13 residues.

This chain uses TRBV12-3 or TRBV12-4 with TRBJ1-1. The CDR3 contains 13 residues. The CDR3 loop reads CASSLGIMGEAFF.

V and J are TRBV6-5 and TRBJ2-7; lacking DNA, the TRBD1 call made by TCRdb goes unchecked. Germline CDR1 reads MNHEY; CDR2 reads SVGAGI. The CDR3 is 16 amino acids. The CDR3 loop reads CASIFGIGQGGDEQYF.

The chain joins TRBV5-1 to TRBJ2-7; no DNA is available, so the TRBD2 call from TCRdb remains unchecked. The V gene's germline CDR1 is SGHRS and CDR2 YFSETQ. This CDR3 comprises 17 residues. Here the CDR3 reads CASSPFDPGTSGDEQYF.

The rearrangement uses TRBV5-1 and TRBJ2-1; absent DNA, TCRdb's TRBD1 call cannot be checked. The V gene's germline CDR1 is SGHRS and CDR2 YFSETQ. The CDR3 sequence is 13 residues long. The CDR3 here is CASRWGLKNEQFF.

Here the CDR3 reads CASTKGHRNTEAFF. The chain employs TRBV2 and TRBJ1-1; checking the TCRdb D call of TRBD1 is not possible without DNA. Germline CDR1 SNHLY, CDR2 FYNNEI. The CDR3 spans 14 residues.

J is TRBJ1-4 and V is TRBV5-1; the TCRdb D gene call, TRBD1, has no DNA to confirm it. This CDR3 has 16 residues. CDR1 and CDR2 (germline): SGHRS, YFSETQ. The CDR3 reads CASSFSPSTTNEKLFF.

This rearrangement joins TRBV18 to TRBJ2-5; TCRdb proposes TRBD2, but this gene call is untestable without DNA. Germline loops: CDR1 KGHSH, CDR2 LQKENI. The CDR3 runs 16 residues. CDR3 sequence reads: CASSPPRAGAQETQYF.

The chain couples TRBV2 to TRBJ1-3; TCRdb's D call of TRBD1 is untestable without DNA. CDR1 is SNHLY and CDR2 is FYNNEI in the germline V gene. CDR3 length: 14 amino acids. CDR3: CASSVRRGPDTIYF.

The rearrangement joins TRBV20-1 to TRBJ2-5. Germline V lookup: CDR1 DFQATT, CDR2 SNEGSKA (reference sequence). The CDR3 runs 12 residues. This chain's CDR3 is CSARRNQETQYF.

This chain uses TRBV7-9 with TRBJ2-7; the D call from TCRdb, TRBD1, cannot be confirmed without DNA. The germline gives CDR1 SEHNR, CDR2 FQNEAQ (reference sequence). CDR3 length: 14 amino acids. The CDR3 here is CASRPGTGDYEQYF.

V is TRBV2 and J is TRBJ2-7. The germline CDR1 and CDR2 sequences are SNHLY and FYNNEI. This CDR3 comprises 13 residues. This CDR3 reads CASREGRGYEQYF.

The rearrangement links TRBV9 to TRBJ2-3; as DNA is missing, the TRBD2 call by TCRdb cannot be tested. Germline values: CDR1 SGDLS, CDR2 YYNGEE. The CDR3 is 14 residues long. The CDR3 protein is CASTAGALRDTQYF.

V usage is TRBV7-8 and J usage is TRBJ1-1; TCRdb returns TRBD1, unconfirmable since there is no DNA. This CDR3 spans 16 amino acids. CDR1 SGHVS and CDR2 FQNEAQ come from the germline V gene. CDR3: CASRKGTVPLNTEAFF. The variable domain in full, completed from reference TRBV7-8 and TRBJ1-1, reads GAGVSQSPRYKVAKRGQDVALRCDPISGHVSLFWYQQALGQGPEFLTYFQNEAQLDKSGLPSDRFFAERPEGSVSTLKIQRTQQEDSAVYLCASRKGTVPLNTEAFFGQGTRLTVV.

The chain recombines TRBV18 with TRBJ1-6. Germline V gene data show CDR1 as KGHSH and CDR2 as LQKENI. This CDR3 region has 15 residues. The CDR3 protein is CASSPSAGSNSPLHF.

The V call is TRBV5-1, the J call TRBJ2-7; lacking DNA, the TRBD1 call made by TCRdb goes unchecked. Germline CDR1 reads SGHRS; CDR2 reads YFSETQ. There are 17 residues in the CDR3. CDR3 in amino acids: CASSPFAGLFQPREQYF.

The chain combines TRBV11-2 with TRBJ2-7. The CDR3 is 13 amino acids. Germline V gene data show CDR1 as SGHAT and CDR2 as FQNNGV. This CDR3 is CASSLEGFGEQYF. The complete variable domain, with remaining parts taken from reference TRBV11-2 and TRBJ2-7, reads EAGVAQSPRYKIIEKRQSVAFWCNPISGHATLYWYQQILGQGPKLLIQFQNNGVVDDSQLPKDRFSAERLKGVDSTLKIQPAKLEDSAVYLCASSLEGFGEQYFGPGTRLTVT.

The chain uses TRBV5-1 and TRBJ1-2; the TRBD1 assignment by TCRdb is unverifiable without DNA. Germline assignment: CDR1 SGHRS and CDR2 YFSETQ. The CDR3 has 19 residues. This CDR3 is CASSLRGPGQGAYGYGYTF. The full variable domain, its missing parts supplied by reference TRBV5-1 and TRBJ1-2, is KAGVTQTPRYLIKTRGQQVTLSCSPISGHRSVSWYQQTPGQGLQFLFEYFSETQRNKGNFPGRFSGRQFSNSRSEMNVSTLELGDSALYLCASSLRGPGQGAYGYGYTFGSGTRLTVV.

This chain links TRBV5-1 with TRBJ2-3; there is no DNA to check the TCRdb D call of TRBD1. The germline V gene encodes CDR1 SGHRS and CDR2 YFSETQ. CDR3 length equals 15 residues. CDR3 loop: CASSPSPTQGDTQYF.